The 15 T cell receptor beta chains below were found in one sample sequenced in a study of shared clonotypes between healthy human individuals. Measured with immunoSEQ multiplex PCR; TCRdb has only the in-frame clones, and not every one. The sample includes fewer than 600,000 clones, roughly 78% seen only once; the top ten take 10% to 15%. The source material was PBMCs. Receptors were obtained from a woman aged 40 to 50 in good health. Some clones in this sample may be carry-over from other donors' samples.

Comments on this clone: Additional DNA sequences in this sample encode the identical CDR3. The CDR3 DNA sequence: TGTGCCAGCAGCTTGGTCGCGGGGGAGACCCAGTACTTC. Residues: CASSLVAGETQYF. The rearrangement links TRBV5-4 to TRBJ2-5, with a weak D call TRBD2 (6 bases). CDR3 length: 13 amino acids. Trimming took 0 bases from V and 5 from J, leaving 8 bases between them. CDR1 and CDR2 from the germline V gene are SGHNT and YYREEE (reference sequence).

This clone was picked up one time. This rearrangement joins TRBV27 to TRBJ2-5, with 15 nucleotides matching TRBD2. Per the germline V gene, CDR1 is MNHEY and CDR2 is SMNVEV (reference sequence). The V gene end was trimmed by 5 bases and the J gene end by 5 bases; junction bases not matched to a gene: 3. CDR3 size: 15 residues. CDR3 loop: CASSPGTSGRETQYF. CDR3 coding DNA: TGTGCCAGCAGTCCCGGGACTAGCGGGAGGGAGACCCAGTACTTC.

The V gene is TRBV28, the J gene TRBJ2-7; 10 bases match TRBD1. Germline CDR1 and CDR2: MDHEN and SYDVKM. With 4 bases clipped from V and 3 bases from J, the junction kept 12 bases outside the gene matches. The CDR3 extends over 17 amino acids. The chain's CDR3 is CASSSPGTGVFDYEQYF. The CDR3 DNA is TGTGCCAGCAGTTCGCCCGGGACAGGGGTTTTCGACTACGAGCAGTACTTC.

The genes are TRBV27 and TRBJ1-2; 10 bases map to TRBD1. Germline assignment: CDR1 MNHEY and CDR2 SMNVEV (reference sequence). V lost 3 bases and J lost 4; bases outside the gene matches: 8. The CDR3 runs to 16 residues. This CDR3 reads CASSFLDRGLGYGYTF. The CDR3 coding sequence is TGTGCCAGCAGTTTTTTAGACAGGGGGCTAGGCTATGGCTACACCTTC.

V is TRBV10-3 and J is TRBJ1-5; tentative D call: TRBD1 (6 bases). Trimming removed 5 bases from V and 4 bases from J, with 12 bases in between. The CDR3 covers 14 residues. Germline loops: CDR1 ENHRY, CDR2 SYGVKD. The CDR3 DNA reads TGTGCCATCAGTCTCGACAGGAAGAATCAGCCCCAGCATTTT. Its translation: CAISLDRKNQPQHF.

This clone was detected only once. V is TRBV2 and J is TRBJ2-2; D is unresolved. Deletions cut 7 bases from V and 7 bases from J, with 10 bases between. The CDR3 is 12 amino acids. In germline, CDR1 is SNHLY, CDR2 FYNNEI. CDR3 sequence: CASTRTSGELFF. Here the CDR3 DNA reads TGTGCCAGCACTCGGACCAGCGGGGAGCTGTTTTTT.

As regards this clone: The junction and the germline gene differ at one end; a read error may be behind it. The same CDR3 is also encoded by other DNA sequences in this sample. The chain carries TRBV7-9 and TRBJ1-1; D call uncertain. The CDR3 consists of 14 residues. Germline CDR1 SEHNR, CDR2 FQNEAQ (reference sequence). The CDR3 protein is CASSLGGQNTEAFF. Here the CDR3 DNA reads TGTGCCAGCAGCTTGGGAGGGCAGAACACTGAAGCCTTCTTT. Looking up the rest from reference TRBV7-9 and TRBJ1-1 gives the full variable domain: DTGVSQNPRHKITKRGQNVTFRCDPISEHNRLYWYRQTLGQGPEFLTYFQNEAQLEKSRLLSDRFSAERPKGSFSTLEIQRTEQGDSAMYLCASSLGGQNTEAFFGQGTRLTVV.

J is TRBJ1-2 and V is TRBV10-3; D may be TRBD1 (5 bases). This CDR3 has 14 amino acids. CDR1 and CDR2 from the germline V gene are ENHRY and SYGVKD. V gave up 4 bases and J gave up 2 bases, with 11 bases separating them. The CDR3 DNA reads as TGTGCCATCAGTGGCGGGACGGGCAACTATGGCTACACCTTC. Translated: CAISGGTGNYGYTF.

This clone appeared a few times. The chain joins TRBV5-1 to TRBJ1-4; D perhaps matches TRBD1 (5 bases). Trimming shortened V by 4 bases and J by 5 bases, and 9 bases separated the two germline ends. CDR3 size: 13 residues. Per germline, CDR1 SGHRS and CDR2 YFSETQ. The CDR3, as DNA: TGCGCCAGCAGCCAGGGTAGCAATGAAAAACTGTTTTTT. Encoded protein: CASSQGSNEKLFF. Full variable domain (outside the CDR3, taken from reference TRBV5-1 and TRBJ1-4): KAGVTQTPRYLIKTRGQQVTLSCSPISGHRSVSWYQQTPGQGLQFLFEYFSETQRNKGNFPGRFSGRQFSNSRSEMNVSTLELGDSALYLCASSQGSNEKLFFGSGTQLSVL.

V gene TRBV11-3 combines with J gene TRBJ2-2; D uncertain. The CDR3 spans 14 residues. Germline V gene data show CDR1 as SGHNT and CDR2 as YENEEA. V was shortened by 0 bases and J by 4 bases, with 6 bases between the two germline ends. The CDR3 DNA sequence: TGTGCCAGCAGCTTAGATGGGCTCACCGGGGAGCTGTTTTTT. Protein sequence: CASSLDGLTGELFF.

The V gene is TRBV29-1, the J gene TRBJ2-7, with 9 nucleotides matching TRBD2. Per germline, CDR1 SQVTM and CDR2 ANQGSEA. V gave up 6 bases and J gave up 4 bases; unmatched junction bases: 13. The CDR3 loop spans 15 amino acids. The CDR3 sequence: CSVVGGLAGGYEQYF. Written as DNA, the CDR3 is TGCAGCGTCGTGGGCGGACTGGCGGGAGGGTACGAGCAGTACTTC.

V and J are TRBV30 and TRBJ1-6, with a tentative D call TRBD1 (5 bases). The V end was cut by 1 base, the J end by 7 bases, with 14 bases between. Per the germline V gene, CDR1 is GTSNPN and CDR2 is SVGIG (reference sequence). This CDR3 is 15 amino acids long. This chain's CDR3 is CAWSGSRVGNSPLHF. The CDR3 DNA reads TGTGCCTGGAGTGGCTCCAGGGTAGGGAATTCACCCCTCCACTTT. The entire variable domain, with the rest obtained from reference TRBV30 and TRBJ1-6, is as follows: SQTIHQWPATLVQPVGSPLSLECTVEGTSNPNLYWYRQAAGRGLQLLFYSVGIGQISSEVPQNLSASRPQDRQFILSSKKLLLSDSGFYLCAWSGSRVGNSPLHFGNGTRLTVT.

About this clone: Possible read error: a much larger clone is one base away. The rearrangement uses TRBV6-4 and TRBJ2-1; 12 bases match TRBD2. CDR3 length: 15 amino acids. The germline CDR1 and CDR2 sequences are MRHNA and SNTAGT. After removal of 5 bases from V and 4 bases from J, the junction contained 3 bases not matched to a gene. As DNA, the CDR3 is TGTGCCAGCAGTTCACTAGCGGGAGGATACAATGAGCAGTTCTTC. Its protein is CASSSLAGGYNEQFF.

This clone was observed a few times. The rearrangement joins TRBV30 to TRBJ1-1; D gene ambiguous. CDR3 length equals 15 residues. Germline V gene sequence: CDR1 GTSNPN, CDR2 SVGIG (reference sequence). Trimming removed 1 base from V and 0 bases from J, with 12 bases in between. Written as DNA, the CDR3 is TGTGCCTGGAGTGCCGGTACTCTCATGAACACTGAAGCTTTCTTT. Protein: CAWSAGTLMNTEAFF.

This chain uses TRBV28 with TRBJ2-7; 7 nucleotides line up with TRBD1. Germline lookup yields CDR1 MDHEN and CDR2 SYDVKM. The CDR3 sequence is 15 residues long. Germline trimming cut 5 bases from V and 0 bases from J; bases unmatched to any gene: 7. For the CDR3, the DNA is TGTGCCAGCAGTCACCGGACAGGTTACTCCTACGAGCAGTACTTC. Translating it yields CASSHRTGYSYEQYF.